The present T cell receptor beta chain was sequenced within a study of regulatory T cells in long-lasting Graves disease. CDR3 regions were amplified by Arm-PCR using iRepertoire HTBI primers to build TCR beta libraries. MiXCR, run by TCRdb on the multiplex PCR reads, gives a single entry per CDR3 protein. The sample yields 450,000 to 700,000 distinct CDR3 sequences, about 13% seen once. Time point specified: newly diagnosed GD, antithyroid drugs for less than 3 months. The TCR library was made from RNA extracted from PBMCs. Ten or more counts support this clonotype. The CDR3 spans 14 residues. With 1 base removed from V and 4 bases from J, the gap between germline ends came to 11 bases. The sample was also reused in another study, on T cells in Graves' hyperthyroidism and ophthalmopathy.

This receptor was identified in a man younger than 45 with Graves disease. The chain recombines TRBV12-3 or TRBV12-4 with TRBJ2-7; no clear D. The source was peripheral blood mononuclear cells (PBMCs), collected at new diagnosis, from a patient treated with antithyroid drugs. CDR3 sequence reads: CASSLVVGLYEQYF. CDR3 DNA: TGTGCCAGCAGTTTAGTAGTGGGCTTATACGAGCAGTACTTC.